Listed below are T cell receptor beta chains from one sample, sequenced in a study of T cells in Graves' hyperthyroidism and ophthalmopathy. TCRdb recomputed calls from the multiplex PCR reads with MiXCR, one row per CDR3 protein. The data contain some 560,000 distinct CDR3 sequences, about a sixth of them singletons. The sequencing sample was made of blood. These receptors were taken from a woman between 25 and 40 years old with Graves' hyperthyroidism. Each CDR3 is given without its conserved first and last residue.

V	J	CDR3
TRBV7-8	TRBJ2-1	ASSLVLAGAGEQF
TRBV7-9	TRBJ1-1	ASSARTEAF
TRBV7-9	TRBJ2-2	ASSLLTTGELF
TRBV20-1	TRBJ1-2	SALTGSNYGYT
TRBV27	TRBJ1-1	ASSLGQGQYNTEAF
TRBV20-1	TRBJ2-1	SARSSGGPSHYNEQF
TRBV2	TRBJ1-5	ASSEVRTAVHQPQH
TRBV18	TRBJ2-5	VSSPLGPGVQETQY
TRBV18	TRBJ2-1	ASSTTSGTPYNEQF
TRBV12-3/TRBV12-4	TRBJ2-3	ASSSVAGVTTDTQY
TRBV18	TRBJ1-1	ASSPRGETEAF
TRBV27	TRBJ1-2	ASNSDRGNGYT
TRBV19	TRBJ2-4	ASTPPIQAGQY
TRBV20-1	TRBJ2-7	SAIAFNTGGRYEQY